This TCR beta chain was found in a study of shared clonotypes between healthy human individuals (dated by TCRdb to about 2020). Looking at the study overall: The cohort comprised a couple of women and a few men aged 18 to 49 years. Per donor, three plates each were used for CD4 naive and CD4 memory, two for CD8 naive, and one for CD8 memory. To estimate repertoire size and how much clonotype sharing occurs between individuals, the study deeply sequenced the blood TCR repertoires of five or six healthy adults. To increase sequencing depth and limit assay-specific biases, different laboratories used diverse techniques to prepare libraries and sequence TCR repertoires. Leukapheresis yielded between about 0.8 and 9.5 billion PBMCs per donor.

Overall study results and their limits: Rarefaction of sorted-subset datasets indicated incomplete sequencing despite the large sequencing depth. Sampling was limited to blood, and TCR repertoires in tissue likely differ from TCR repertoires in blood. Across a handful of donors, 4.5% to 6.5% of naive CD4, more than 3% of naive CD8, around 2.1% of memory CD4, and approximately 0.4% of memory CD8 clonotypes were shared. Because the study included a small number of donors, the genetic and exposure-history diversity represented was limited. Naive subsets generally had larger estimated clonotype richness than memory subsets. Higher generation probabilities were observed for clonotypes shared by all four sorted-subset donors than for non-shared clonotypes. Based on pairwise subsampling, the degree of clonotype sharing among donors was expected to be affected by sequencing depth.

Donors were healthy HIV-negative adults with no recently reported acute infections or vaccinations. Only Caucasian adults living in Nashville, Tennessee, USA were represented among the donors. CD4+ T cells were enriched by magnetic negative selection; naive cells were then positively selected on CD45RA, and the negative fraction formed the memory subset. After blood collection by leukapheresis, PBMCs were isolated using Ficoll-Histopaque density gradient centrifugation and then cryopreserved in the vapor phase of liquid nitrogen. Analytical flow cytometry was used to check the purity and quantity of every magnetically sorted T cell population. Genomic DNA was isolated from each sorted fraction and quantified by UV absorbance on a Nanodrop 2000c. A word on this clone: Its antigen specificity is not known. Per-base qualities were not stored, and no clone one base away is much larger.

TCR CDR3 regions were amplified from genomic DNA by multiplex PCR using the deep immunoSEQ assay. For each cell subset, the extracted genomic DNA was distributed evenly across all wells of several immunoSEQ 96-well plates, and each plate served as one replicate. For sorted subsets, roughly 190 ng of genomic DNA, equivalent to some 30,000 T cell genomes, went into each replicate PCR. Purified libraries were measured with a Qubit 3.0 fluorometer, size-checked on a Bioanalyzer 2100, and measured again with the KAPA Library Quantification kit. A separate single-read 150-cycle Illumina NextSeq 550 flow cell was used to sequence each immunoSEQ 96-well plate. The authors' pipeline ran thus. Because the immunoSEQ output included only junctional sequences and no quality scores, the filtering could not be the same as the filtering used for full-length reads. To assign V/J genes and CDR3, sequences were annotated using PyIR, a Python wrapper for IgBLAST v1.9, with IMGT germline references. Reads were filtered out if the reads had weak V/J assignments (E-value above 1e-6), no CDR3, stop codons, out-of-frame junctions, or ambiguous translated residues. V3J clonotypes were defined as sequences sharing the same inferred V gene, J gene, and CDR3 amino acid sequence. To compute the percentage overlap between repertoires, the number of shared unique clonotypes was divided by the size of the smaller repertoire. Three approaches were used to assess repertoire richness: RTK rarefaction, the Chao1 estimator, and Recon v2.1 estimates of unobserved clonotypes. Generation probabilities were computed with OLGA for all TCRbeta clonotypes obtained by the gDNA method from a few donors. TCRdb obtained this table from immuneACCESS and retained in-frame rearrangements with V and J assigned. These tables miss some clones; where compared with another copy, unresolved V genes account for less than half of the shortfall, and the remainder is unexplained. V and J calls and clone size are copied from that table; D and trimming were computed from the DNA. Across this sample there are around 2.1 million clones, with approximately 95% seen only once. Around 0.13% of the sample is taken by the ten largest.

CDR1 is given as SNHLY and CDR2 as FYNNEI, both from the germline V gene. The CDR3 sequence holds 14 residues, the cysteine and phenylalanine included. The sequence is cut down to CDR3 DNA, 42 bases in frame from base 1. V is pared back by 3 bases and J by 7 bases, with 15 bases lying between the germline termini. The receptor's source is a man aged 18 to 30 in good health. The rearranged chain carries TRBV2 and TRBJ1-2, with no reliable assignment of the D segment. The sequencing sample was made of naive CD4+ T cells sorted from blood. Explained via the paper, the cell subset or site label denotes: CD45RA+ positively selected. The nucleotide sequence is TGTGCCAGCAGTGATTTTGAAGGAAAAGCTGGCTACACCTTC. Its protein is CASSDFEGKAGYTF.